A single sample gave rise to the 3 T cell receptor beta chains below, sequenced in a study of control samples from healthy donors and cancer patients. Assay: immunoSEQ multiplex PCR; the TCRdb copy retains only in-frame clones and omits some. The data hold approximately 86,000 clones, with roughly 86% observed a single time. Sample: blood. These receptors came from a man aged 25 to 40 in good health.

Details on this clone: A read error may produce the germline difference seen at one junction end. This chain uses TRBV5-1 with TRBJ2-5; tentatively, D is TRBD1 or TRBD2 (5 bases each). CDR1 and CDR2 from the germline V gene are SGHRS and YFSETQ. This CDR3 contains 13 residues. CDR3 protein: CASSLDEGGAQYF. The DNA for the CDR3 is TGCGCCAGCAGCTTGGATGAGGGTGGGGCCCAATACTTC.

By sample fraction, this clone is medium-sized (0.01 to 0.1%). The J gene is TRBJ2-3, the V gene TRBV11-2, with 8 bases identical to TRBD2. After removal of 11 bases from V and 1 base from J, the junction contained 2 bases not matched to a gene. Germline assignment: CDR1 SGHAT and CDR2 FQNNGV. The CDR3 is 12 amino acids. The DNA for the CDR3 is TGTGCCTCTAGCGGGCGCACAGATACGCAGTATTTT. The encoded protein is CASSGRTDTQYF.

This clone was counted between two and nine times. V gene TRBV29-1 combines with J gene TRBJ2-2, with 7 bases matching TRBD1. The V segment lost 6 bases and the J segment 3 bases; nucleotides outside the gene matches: 10. The CDR3 has 15 residues. Germline CDR1 SQVTM, CDR2 ANQGSEA. CDR3 bases: TGCAGCGTCGCCTCTAGGGGGCTGGACACCGGGGAGCTGTTTTTT. This sequence encodes CSVASRGLDTGELFF.